This T cell receptor beta chain was captured by sequencing in a study of PD-1 blockade in classical Hodgkin lymphoma. At the level of the study: On a schedule of every 2 weeks, patients received nivolumab 3 mg/kg intravenously.

All patients experienced relapse after autologous stem cell transplantation, and brentuximab vedotin exposure was variable. This CDR3 spans 15 amino acids. Trimming cost V 3 bases and J 4 bases, with 12 bases left between them. Germline V lookup: CDR1 MNHEY, CDR2 SVGAGI. Clones were read by immunoSEQ multiplex PCR, and TCRdb kept only the in-frame ones, dropping some. The sample yields tens of thousands of clones, 75% to 85% seen once. The count of this clone is one. This clonotype originated in a human donor with classical Hodgkin lymphoma. Sequenced here: peripheral blood mononuclear cells (PBMCs), sampled at baseline. V usage is TRBV6-5 and J usage is TRBJ2-2; D not certain. The CDR3 loop reads CASSYRAVRTGELFF. CDR3 sequence (DNA): TGTGCCAGCAGTTATCGGGCCGTGCGCACCGGGGAGCTGTTTTTT.